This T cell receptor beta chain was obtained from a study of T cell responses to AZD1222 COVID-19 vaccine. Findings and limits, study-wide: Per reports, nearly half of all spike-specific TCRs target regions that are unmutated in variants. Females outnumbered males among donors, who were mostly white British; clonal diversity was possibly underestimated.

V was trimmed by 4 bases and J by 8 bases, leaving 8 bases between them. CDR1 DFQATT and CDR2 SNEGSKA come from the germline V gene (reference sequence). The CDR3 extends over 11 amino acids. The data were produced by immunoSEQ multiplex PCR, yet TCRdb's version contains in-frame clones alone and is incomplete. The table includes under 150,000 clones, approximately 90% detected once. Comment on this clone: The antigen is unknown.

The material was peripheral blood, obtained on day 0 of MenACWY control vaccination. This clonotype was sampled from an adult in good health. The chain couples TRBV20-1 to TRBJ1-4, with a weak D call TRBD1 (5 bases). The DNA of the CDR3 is TGCAGTGCTACGTACAGGGAAAAACTGTTTTTT. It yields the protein CSATYREKLFF.